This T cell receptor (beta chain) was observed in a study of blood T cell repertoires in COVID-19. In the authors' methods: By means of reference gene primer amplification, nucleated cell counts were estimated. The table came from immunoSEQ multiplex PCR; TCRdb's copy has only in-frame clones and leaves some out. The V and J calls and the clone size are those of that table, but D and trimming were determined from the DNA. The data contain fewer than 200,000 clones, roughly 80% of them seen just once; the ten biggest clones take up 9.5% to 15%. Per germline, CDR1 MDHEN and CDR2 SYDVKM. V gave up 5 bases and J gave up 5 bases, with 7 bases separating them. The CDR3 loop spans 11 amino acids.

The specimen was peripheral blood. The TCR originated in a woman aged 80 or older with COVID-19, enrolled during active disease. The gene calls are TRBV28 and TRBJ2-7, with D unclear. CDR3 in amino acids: CASSLNDEQYF. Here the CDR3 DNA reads TGTGCCAGCAGTCTTAATGACGAGCAGTACTTC.